This T cell receptor (beta chain) appears in the sequencing data of a study of identical twins. Notes on the study in general: Models, which agreed with sharing between unrelated individuals, nonetheless underestimated the out-of-frame TCR alpha sharing seen in monozygotic twins.

The authors used template switching to add a universal primer site and gave cDNA unique molecular identifiers. TCRdb called the 5' RACE reads again in MiXCR, with one record for every CDR3 protein. The sample records 500,000 or so distinct CDR3 sequences, approximately 22% being singletons. The junction had 6 bases not matched to a gene; V was cut back by 4 bases and J by 4 bases. Germline values: CDR1 SGHAT, CDR2 FQNNGV. CDR3 length equals 14 residues. This clonotype was observed a few times. Its target is unknown. The data were also submitted as part of a second study, on T cells expressing NK-cell markers.

The sample consisted of CD4+ T cells sorted from blood. The receptor was derived from a woman aged 18-29 years in good health. V usage is TRBV11-2 and J usage is TRBJ2-7; 8 positions agree with TRBD1. In nucleotides, the CDR3 is TGTGCCAGCAGCTCAATACAGGGGGTTTACGAGCAGTACTTC. Translating gives CASSSIQGVYEQYF.